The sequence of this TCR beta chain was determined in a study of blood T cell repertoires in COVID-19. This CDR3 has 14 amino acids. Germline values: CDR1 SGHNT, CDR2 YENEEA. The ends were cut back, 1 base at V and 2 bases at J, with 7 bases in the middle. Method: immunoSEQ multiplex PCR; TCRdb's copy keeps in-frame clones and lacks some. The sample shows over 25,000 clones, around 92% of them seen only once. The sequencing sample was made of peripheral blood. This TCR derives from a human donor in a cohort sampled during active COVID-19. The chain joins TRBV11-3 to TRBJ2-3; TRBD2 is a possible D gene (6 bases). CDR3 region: CASSLGGATDTQYF. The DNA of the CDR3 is TGTGCCAGCAGCTTAGGCGGGGCCACAGATACGCAGTATTTT.